The source of this T cell receptor beta chain is a study of T cell responses to AZD1222 COVID-19 vaccine. The length of the CDR3 is 17 residues. The V and J ends lost 1 base and 0 bases respectively, with 15 bases between them. In germline, CDR1 is LGHDT, CDR2 YNNKEL (reference sequence). Measured with immunoSEQ multiplex PCR; TCRdb has only the in-frame clones, and not every one. The sample holds 92,000 or so clones, 89% seen once. This chain uses TRBV3-1 (or the pseudogene TRBV3-2) with TRBJ1-2; maybe TRBD1 (6 bases). This TCR came from an adult who received the AZD1222 COVID-19 vaccine. The material sequenced was peripheral blood, taken 28 days after the second AZD1222 dose. The CDR3 here is CASSQGFRGPANYGYTF. As DNA, the CDR3 is TGTGCCAGCAGCCAAGGGTTCCGGGGGCCGGCTAACTATGGCTACACCTTC.